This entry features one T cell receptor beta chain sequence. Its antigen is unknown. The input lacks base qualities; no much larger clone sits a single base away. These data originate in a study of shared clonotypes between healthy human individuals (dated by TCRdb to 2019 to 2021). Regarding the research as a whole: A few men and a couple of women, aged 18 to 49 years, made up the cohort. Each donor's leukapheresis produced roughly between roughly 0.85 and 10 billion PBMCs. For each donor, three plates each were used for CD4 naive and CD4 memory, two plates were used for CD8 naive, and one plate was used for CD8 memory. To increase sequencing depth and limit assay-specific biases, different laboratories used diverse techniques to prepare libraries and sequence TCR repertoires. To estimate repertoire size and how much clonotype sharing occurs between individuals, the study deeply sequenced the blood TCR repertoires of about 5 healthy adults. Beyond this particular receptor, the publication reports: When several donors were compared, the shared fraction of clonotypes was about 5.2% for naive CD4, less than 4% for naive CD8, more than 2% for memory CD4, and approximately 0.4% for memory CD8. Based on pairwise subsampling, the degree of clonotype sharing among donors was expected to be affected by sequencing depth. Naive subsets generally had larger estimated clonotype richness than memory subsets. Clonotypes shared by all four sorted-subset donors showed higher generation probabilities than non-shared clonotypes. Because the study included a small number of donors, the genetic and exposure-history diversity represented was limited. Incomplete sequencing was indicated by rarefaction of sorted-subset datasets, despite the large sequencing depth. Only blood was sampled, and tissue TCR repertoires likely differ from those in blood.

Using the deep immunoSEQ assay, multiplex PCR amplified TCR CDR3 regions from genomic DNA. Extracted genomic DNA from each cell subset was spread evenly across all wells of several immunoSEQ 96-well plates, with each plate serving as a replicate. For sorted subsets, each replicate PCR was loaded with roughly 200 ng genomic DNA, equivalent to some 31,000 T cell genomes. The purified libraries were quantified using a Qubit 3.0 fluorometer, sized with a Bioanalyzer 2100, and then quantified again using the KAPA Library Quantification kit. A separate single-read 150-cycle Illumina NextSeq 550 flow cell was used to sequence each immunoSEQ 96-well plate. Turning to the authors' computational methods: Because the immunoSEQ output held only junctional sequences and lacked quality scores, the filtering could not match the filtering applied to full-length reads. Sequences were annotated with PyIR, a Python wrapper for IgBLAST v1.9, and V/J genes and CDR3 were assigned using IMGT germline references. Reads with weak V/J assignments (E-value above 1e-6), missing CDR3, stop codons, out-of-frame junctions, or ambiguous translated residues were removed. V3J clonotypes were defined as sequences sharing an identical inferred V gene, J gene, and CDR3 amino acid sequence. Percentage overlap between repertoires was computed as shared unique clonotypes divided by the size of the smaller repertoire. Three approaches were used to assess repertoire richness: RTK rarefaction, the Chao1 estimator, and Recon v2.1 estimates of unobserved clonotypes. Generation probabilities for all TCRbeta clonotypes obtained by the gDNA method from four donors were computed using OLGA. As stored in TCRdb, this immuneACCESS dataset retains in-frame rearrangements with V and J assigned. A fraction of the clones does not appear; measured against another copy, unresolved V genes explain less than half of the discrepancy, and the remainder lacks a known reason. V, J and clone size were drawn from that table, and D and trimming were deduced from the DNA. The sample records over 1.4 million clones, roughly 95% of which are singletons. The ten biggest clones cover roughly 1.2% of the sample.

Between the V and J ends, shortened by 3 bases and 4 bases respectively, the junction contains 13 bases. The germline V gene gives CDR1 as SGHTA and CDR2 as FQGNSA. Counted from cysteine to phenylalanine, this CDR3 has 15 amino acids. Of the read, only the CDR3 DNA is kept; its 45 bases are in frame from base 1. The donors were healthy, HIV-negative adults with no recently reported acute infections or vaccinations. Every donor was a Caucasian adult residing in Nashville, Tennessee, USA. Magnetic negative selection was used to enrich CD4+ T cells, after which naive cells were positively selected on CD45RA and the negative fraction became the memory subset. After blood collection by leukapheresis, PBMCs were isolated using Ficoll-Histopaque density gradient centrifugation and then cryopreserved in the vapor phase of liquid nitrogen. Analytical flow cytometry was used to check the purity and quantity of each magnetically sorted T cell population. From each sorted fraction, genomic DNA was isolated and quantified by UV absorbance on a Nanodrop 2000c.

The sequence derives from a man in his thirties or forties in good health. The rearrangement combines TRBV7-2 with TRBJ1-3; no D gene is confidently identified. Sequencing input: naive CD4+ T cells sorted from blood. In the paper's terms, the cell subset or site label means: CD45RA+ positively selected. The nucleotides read TGTGCCAGCAGCTTTCCGGCGGCTGCCGGAAACACCATATATTTT. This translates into CASSFPAAAGNTIYF.